The present TCR beta chain was sequenced within a study of T-cell reconstitution after alpha-beta-depleted transplantation in children. This CDR3 is 14 amino acids long. CDR1 and CDR2 (germline): SGHDN, FVKESK. Trimming pared 0 bases from V and 0 bases from J, leaving 6 bases between. Unique molecular identifiers were incorporated when the TCRbeta library was constructed. TCRdb re-derived calls from the PCR reads in MiXCR, one entry per CDR3 protein. Counted here are about 980,000 distinct CDR3 sequences, about 26% occurring once; the ten biggest clones make up about 28%. The chain couples TRBV14 to TRBJ2-7; D uncertain. The TCR originated in a boy in the first two years of life who had a stem cell transplant for SCID, so the T cells may come from the graft donor. The sample consisted of PBMCs, mostly from graft donor cells, taken 360 days after TCRalphabeta/CD19-depleted stem cell transplant. The CDR3 reads CASSQEEYSYEQYF. CDR3 nucleotide sequence: TGTGCCAGCAGCCAAGAGGAATACTCCTACGAGCAGTACTTC.